This T cell receptor beta chain originates from a study of CD8 T cells in Susac syndrome. Study-level points and caveats: Acknowledgment was made by the study that its TCR sequencing and HLA analysis involved a relatively small number of individuals.

Regarding this clonotype: What it recognizes is unknown.

When the RNA was reverse transcribed, random hexamers were used with an input of about 0.5 to 1 ug. TCRdb redid the calling of the immunoSEQ multiplex PCR reads with MiXCR, one entry per CDR3 protein. Here the sample spans more than 70,000 distinct CDR3 sequences, roughly 95% being singletons. FACS was used to enrich TEMRA cells, whereas the CD8+ and CD4+ T cells were obtained by negative isolation. Germline CDR1 is LNHDA and CDR2 is SQIVND (reference sequence). The V and J ends lost 3 bases and 2 bases, in that order; junction bases with no gene match: 9. There are 18 residues in the CDR3. This receptor was obtained from a human donor with Susac syndrome. The chain has TRBV19 and TRBJ2-2, with 10 nucleotides matching TRBD2. The sample comprised CD8+ T cells from PBMCs. CDR3 in amino acids: CASSILAGVLSNTGELFF. The CDR3 DNA reads TGTGCCAGTAGTATCCTAGCGGGGGTTTTATCAAACACCGGGGAGCTGTTTTTT.